This TCR beta chain was recorded in a study of cytomegalovirus exposure and HLA in healthy donors. General observations from the study: Owing to their indistinguishability, certain V segments, notably TRBV6-2 and TRBV6-3, were excluded.

The germline V gene encodes CDR1 MNHEY and CDR2 SVGAGI. Trimming cost V 2 bases and J 2 bases, with 10 bases left between them. The CDR3 spans 15 residues. On this clone: Its antigen is not identified.

The primer mix had 60 Vbeta and 13 Jbeta primers. This table comes from immunoSEQ multiplex PCR, and its TCRdb copy is limited to in-frame clones, with some not included. The sample includes nearly 200,000 clones, 82% seen only once; the top ten take around 6%. The specimen sequenced was PBMCs. The rearrangement uses TRBV6-5 and TRBJ2-1; D might be TRBD2 (5 bases). This clonotype was obtained from a woman between 50 and 59 years old in good health and CMV-seropositive. This CDR3 is CASSYSGIAYNEQFF. CDR3 bases: TGTGCCAGCAGTTACAGCGGTATAGCCTACAATGAGCAGTTCTTC.